The present T cell receptor beta chain was sequenced within a study of blood T cell repertoires in COVID-19. Study in general: Whether acute or convalescent, the COVID-19 samples came from the United States, Italy and Spain.

The age range of participants was 18 to 89 years, with residence in fewer than 25 US areas. Cohort assignment relied on participant-reported clinical history. Germline V gene data show CDR1 as LGHDT and CDR2 as YNNKEL (reference sequence). The CDR3 is 16 residues long. V lost 0 bases and J lost 2, with 11 bases in between. Here immunoSEQ multiplex PCR was the method, and the copy in TCRdb shows in-frame clones only, minus some. The profile shows a few hundred thousand clones, around 80% of them singletons. The sequencing input was PBMCs or T cells enriched from blood (not recorded which). The rearrangement links TRBV3-1 (or the pseudogene TRBV3-2) to TRBJ1-5; D uncertain. The sequence came from a man under 40 with acute COVID-19. The CDR3 DNA is TGTGCCAGCAGCCAAGAGCCCTGGGGAGGCAATCAGCCCCAGCATTTT. Translated: CASSQEPWGGNQPQHF.